Reported below is one T cell receptor beta chain. The record originates from a study of blood T cell repertoires in COVID-19. About the study: From the United States, Italy and Spain came samples of acute and convalescent COVID-19. The cDNA or gDNA used as material had been derived from T cells, B-cell-depleted T cells, or PBMCs.

Assay: immunoSEQ multiplex PCR; the TCRdb copy retains only in-frame clones and omits some. This sample has some 200,000 clones; more than 70% occur once, and the top ten carry 5% to 6.5%. Deletions cut 5 bases from V and 0 bases from J, with 14 bases between. Germline values: CDR1 SNHLY, CDR2 FYNNEI. The length of the CDR3 is 17 residues. Sequences were obtained from peripheral blood. The chain has TRBV2 and TRBJ2-6; TRBD1 might be the D (5 bases). The TCR sequence derives from a man aged 35 to 55 with active or convalescent COVID-19. Here the CDR3 DNA reads TGTGCCAGCAGTTTTAAGACAGAAAGCTCTGGGGCCAACGTCCTGACTTTC. This encodes CASSFKTESSGANVLTF.